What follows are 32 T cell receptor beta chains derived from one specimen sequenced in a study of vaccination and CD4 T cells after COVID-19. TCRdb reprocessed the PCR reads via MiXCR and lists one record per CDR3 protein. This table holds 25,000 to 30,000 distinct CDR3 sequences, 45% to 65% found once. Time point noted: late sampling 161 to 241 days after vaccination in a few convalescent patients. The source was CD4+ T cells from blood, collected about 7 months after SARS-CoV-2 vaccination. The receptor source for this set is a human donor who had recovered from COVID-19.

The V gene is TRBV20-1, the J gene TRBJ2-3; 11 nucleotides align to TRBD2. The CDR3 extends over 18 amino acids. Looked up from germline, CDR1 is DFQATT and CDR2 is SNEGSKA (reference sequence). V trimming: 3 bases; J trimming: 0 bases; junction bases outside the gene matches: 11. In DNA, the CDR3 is TGCAGTGCTAGGGCTACTAGCGGGAGTCCTAAAAGCACAGATACGCAGTATTTT. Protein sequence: CSARATSGSPKSTDTQYF.

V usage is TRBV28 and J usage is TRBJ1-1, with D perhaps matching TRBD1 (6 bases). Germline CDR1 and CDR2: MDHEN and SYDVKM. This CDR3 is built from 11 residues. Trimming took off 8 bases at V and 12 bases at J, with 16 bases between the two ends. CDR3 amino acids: CASALQGRTFF. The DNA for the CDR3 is TGTGCCAGCGCATTACAGGGTCGGACTTTCTTT.

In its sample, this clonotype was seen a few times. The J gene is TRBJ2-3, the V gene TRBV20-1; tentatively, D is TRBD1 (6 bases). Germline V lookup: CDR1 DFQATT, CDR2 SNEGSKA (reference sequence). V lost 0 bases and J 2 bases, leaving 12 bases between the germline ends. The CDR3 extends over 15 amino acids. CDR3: CSARDTGLVTDTQYF. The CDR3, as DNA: TGCAGTGCTAGAGATACAGGGCTCGTCACAGATACGCAGTATTTT.

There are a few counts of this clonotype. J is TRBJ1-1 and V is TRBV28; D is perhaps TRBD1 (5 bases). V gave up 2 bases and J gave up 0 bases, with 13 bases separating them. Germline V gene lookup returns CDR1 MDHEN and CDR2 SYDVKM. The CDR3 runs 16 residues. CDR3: CASSLSPDSMNTEAFF. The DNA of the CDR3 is TGTGCCAGCAGTTTAAGCCCCGACAGCATGAACACTGAAGCTTTCTTT.

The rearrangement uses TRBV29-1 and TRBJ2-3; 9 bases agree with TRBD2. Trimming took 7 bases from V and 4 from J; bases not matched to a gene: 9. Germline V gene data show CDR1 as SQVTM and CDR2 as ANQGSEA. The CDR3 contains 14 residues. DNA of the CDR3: TGCAGCGCCGGGCTAGCGGGAACTCCAGATACGCAGTATTTT. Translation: CSAGLAGTPDTQYF.

Written as DNA, the CDR3 is TGCGCCAGCAGTGAGTCGGGCAGCCCAGCTCGGTACTTC. Protein: CASSESGSPARYF. The rearrangement links TRBV10-1 to TRBJ2-5; D gene unclear. Trimming removed 0 bases at V and 13 bases at J, with 15 bases between. Germline V gene lookup returns CDR1 WNHNN and CDR2 SYGVQD (reference sequence). CDR3 length equals 13 residues.

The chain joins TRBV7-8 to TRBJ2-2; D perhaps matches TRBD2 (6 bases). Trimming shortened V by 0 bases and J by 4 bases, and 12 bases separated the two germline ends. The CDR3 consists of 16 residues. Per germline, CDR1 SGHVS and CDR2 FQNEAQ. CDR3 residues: CASSLALAWGTGELFF. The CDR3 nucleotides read TGTGCCAGCAGCTTAGCCCTAGCGTGGGGCACCGGGGAGCTGTTTTTT. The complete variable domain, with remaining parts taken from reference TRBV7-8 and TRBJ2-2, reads GAGVSQSPRYKVAKRGQDVALRCDPISGHVSLFWYQQALGQGPEFLTYFQNEAQLDKSGLPSDRFFAERPEGSVSTLKIQRTQQEDSAVYLCASSLALAWGTGELFFGEGSRLTVL.

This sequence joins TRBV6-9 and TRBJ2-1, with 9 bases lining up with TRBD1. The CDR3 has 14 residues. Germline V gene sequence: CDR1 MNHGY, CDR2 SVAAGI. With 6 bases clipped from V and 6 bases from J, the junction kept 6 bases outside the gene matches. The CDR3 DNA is TGTGCCAGCAGGAGGACAGGGGACTCCAATGAGCAGTTCTTC. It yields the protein CASRRTGDSNEQFF.

The CDR3 region is CASSYVGLNQPQHF. The CDR3 DNA reads TGTGCCAGCAGTTACGTGGGTCTCAATCAGCCCCAGCATTTT. J is TRBJ1-5 and V is TRBV6-5; D uncertain. This CDR3 contains 14 residues. V lost 2 bases, J lost 3 bases, and 8 bases lay in between. CDR1 is MNHEY and CDR2 is SVGAGI in the germline V gene.

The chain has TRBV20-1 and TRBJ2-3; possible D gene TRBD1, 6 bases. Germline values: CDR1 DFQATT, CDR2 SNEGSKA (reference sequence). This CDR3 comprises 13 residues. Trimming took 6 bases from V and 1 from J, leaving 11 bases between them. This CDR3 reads CSADSTGTDTQYF. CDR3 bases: TGCAGTGCGGACAGTACTGGCACAGATACGCAGTATTTT.

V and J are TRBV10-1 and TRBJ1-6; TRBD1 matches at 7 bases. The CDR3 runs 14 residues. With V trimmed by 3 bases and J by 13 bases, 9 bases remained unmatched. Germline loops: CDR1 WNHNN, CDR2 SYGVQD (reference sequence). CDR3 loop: CASSDLGRGPPLHF. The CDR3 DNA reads TGCGCCAGCAGTGATCTCGGAAGGGGGCCCCCCCTCCACTTT.

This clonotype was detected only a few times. In DNA, the CDR3 is TGTGCCAGCAGCTTAGCTAGAAGTTTAGCGGGGGCGTACCAAGAGACCCAGTACTTC. Translation: CASSLARSLAGAYQETQYF. This rearrangement joins TRBV7-2 to TRBJ2-5; 9 nucleotides match TRBD2. V shed 0 bases, J shed 0 bases, and the junction held 11 bases outside the gene matches. This CDR3 comprises 19 residues. Per the germline V gene, CDR1 is SGHTA and CDR2 is FQGNSA.

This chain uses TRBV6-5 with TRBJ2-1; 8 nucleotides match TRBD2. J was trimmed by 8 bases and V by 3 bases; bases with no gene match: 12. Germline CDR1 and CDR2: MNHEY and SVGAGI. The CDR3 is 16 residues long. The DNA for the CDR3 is TGTGCCAGCAGTTATCCGGGACTAGGGGTTCGGCATGAGCAGTTCTTC. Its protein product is CASSYPGLGVRHEQFF.

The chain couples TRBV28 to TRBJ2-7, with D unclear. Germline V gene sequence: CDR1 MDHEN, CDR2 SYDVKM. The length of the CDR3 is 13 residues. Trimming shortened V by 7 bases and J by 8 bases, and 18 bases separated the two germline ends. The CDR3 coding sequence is TGTGCCAGCAATAGCCGGGTCCACCAAAAGCAGTACTTC. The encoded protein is CASNSRVHQKQYF.

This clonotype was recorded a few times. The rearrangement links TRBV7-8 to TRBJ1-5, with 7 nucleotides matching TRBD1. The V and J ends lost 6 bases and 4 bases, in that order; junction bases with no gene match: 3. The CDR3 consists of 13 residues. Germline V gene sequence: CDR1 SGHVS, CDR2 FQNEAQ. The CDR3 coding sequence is TGTGCCAGCAGAGCGGACAGGAATCAGCCCCAGCATTTT. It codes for CASRADRNQPQHF. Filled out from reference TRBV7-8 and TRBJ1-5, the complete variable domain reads GAGVSQSPRYKVAKRGQDVALRCDPISGHVSLFWYQQALGQGPEFLTYFQNEAQLDKSGLPSDRFFAERPEGSVSTLKIQRTQQEDSAVYLCASRADRNQPQHFGDGTRLSIL.

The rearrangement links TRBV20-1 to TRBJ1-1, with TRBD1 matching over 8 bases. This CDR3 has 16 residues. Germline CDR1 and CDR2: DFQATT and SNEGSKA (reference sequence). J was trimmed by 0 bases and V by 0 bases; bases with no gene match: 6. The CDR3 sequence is CSARDPWTGLNTEAFF. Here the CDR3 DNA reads TGCAGTGCTAGAGACCCTTGGACAGGGCTGAACACTGAAGCTTTCTTT.

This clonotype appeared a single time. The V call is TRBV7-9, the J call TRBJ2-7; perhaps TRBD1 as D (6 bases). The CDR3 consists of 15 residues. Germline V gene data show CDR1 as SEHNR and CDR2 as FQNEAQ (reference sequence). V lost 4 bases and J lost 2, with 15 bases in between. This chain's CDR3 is CASSSFGDTPYEQYF. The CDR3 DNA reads TGTGCCAGCAGCTCGTTCGGGGACACGCCCTACGAGCAGTACTTC.

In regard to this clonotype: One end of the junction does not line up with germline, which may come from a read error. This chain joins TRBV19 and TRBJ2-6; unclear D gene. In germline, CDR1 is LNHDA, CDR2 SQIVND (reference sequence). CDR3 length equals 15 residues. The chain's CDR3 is CASSIVKSAANVLTF. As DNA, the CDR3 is TGTGCCAGTAGTATAGTTAAGTCTGCGGCCAACGTCCTGACTTTC.

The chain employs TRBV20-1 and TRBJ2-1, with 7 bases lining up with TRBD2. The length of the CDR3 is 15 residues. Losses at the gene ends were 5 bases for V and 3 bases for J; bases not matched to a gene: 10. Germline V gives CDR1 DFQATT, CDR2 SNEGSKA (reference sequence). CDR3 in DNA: TGCAGTGCTCGGAGAGCGGGATCGAACTACAATGAGCAGTTCTTC. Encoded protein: CSARRAGSNYNEQFF.

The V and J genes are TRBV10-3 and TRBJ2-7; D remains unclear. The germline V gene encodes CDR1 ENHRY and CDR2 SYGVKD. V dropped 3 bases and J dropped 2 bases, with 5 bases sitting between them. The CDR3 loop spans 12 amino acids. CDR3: CAISDNTYEQYF. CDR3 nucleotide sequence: TGTGCCATCAGTGACAACACCTACGAGCAGTACTTC.

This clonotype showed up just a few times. The CDR3 region is CASRPGLASYYEQYF. CDR3 coding DNA: TGTGCCAGCAGACCCGGACTAGCGAGCTACTACGAGCAGTACTTC. V gene TRBV6-1 combines with J gene TRBJ2-7; 9 nucleotides line up with TRBD2. This CDR3 contains 15 residues. Trimming removed 6 bases from V and 3 bases from J; junction bases left unmatched: 9. CDR1 MNHNS and CDR2 SASEGT come from the germline V gene.

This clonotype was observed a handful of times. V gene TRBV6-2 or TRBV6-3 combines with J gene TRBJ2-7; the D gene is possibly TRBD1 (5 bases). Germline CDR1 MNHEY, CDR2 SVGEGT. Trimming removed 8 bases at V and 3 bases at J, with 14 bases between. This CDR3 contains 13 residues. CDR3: CASSWGSLYEQYF. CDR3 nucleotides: TGTGCCAGCTCCTGGGGCAGCCTCTACGAGCAGTACTTC.

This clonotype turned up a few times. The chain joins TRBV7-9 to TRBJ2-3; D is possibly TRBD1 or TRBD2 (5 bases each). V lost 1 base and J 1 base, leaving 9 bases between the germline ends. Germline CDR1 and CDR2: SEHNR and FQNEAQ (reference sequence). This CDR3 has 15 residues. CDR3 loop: CASSLGDGRTDTQYF. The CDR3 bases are TGTGCCAGCAGCTTAGGGGACGGCCGCACAGATACGCAGTATTTT.

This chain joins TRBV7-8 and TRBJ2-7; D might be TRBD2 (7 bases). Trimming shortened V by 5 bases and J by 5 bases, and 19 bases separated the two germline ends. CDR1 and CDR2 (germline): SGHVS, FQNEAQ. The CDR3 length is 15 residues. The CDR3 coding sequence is TGTGCCAGCAGCCCGTTGGGAGGGGGGGCTAACGAGCAGTACTTC. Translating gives CASSPLGGGANEQYF.

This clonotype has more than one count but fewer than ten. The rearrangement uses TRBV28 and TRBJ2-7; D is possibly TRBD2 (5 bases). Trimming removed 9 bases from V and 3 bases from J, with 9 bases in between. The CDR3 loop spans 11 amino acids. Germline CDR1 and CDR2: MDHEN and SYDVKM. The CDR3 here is CASRRIYEQYF. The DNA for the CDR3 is TGTGCCAGTCGGAGGATCTACGAGCAGTACTTC.

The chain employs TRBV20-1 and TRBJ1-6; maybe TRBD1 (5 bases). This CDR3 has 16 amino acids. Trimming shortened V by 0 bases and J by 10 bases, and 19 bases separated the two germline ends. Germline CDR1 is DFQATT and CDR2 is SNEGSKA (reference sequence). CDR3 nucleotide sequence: TGCAGTGCTAGAGATCTAAAAGCGGGGGTAGGATCACCCCTCCACTTT. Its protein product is CSARDLKAGVGSPLHF.

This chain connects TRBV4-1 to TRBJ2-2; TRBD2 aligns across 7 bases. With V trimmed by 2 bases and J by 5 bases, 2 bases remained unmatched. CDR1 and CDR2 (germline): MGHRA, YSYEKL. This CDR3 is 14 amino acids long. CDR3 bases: TGCGCCAGCAGCCAATATAGCGGGACCGGGGAGCTGTTTTTT. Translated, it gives CASSQYSGTGELFF.

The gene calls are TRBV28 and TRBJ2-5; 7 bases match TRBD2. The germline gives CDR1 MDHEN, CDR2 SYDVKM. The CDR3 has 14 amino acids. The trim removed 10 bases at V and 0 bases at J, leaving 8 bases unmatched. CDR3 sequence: CATEVLADQETQYF. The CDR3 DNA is TGTGCCACCGAAGTCCTAGCGGACCAAGAGACCCAGTACTTC.

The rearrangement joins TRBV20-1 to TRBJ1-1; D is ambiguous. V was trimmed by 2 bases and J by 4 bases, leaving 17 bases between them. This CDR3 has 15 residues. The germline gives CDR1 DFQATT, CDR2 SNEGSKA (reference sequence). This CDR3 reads CSARSVGRVSTEAFF. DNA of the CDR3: TGCAGTGCTAGATCGGTGGGCCGGGTCAGCACTGAAGCTTTCTTT.

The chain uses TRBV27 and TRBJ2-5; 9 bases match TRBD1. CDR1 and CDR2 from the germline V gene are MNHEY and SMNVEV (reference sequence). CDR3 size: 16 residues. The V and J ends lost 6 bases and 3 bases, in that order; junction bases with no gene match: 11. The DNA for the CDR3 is TGTGCCAGCAGGTCCGTGGGGACAGGGTTAGAAGAGACCCAGTACTTC. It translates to CASRSVGTGLEETQYF.

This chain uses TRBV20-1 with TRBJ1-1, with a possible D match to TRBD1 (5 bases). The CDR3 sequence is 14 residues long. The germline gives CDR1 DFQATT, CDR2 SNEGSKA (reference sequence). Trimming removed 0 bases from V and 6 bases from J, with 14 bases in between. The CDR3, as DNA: TGCAGTGCTAGAGATCCTGGGGGTGAGGCTGAAGCTTTCTTT. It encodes CSARDPGGEAEAFF.

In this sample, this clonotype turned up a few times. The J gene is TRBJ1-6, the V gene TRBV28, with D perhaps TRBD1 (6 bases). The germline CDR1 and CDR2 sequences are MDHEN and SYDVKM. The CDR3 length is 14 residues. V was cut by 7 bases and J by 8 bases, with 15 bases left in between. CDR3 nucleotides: TGTGCCAGCAAATCAGGGGACATATATTCACCCCTCCACTTT. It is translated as CASKSGDIYSPLHF.